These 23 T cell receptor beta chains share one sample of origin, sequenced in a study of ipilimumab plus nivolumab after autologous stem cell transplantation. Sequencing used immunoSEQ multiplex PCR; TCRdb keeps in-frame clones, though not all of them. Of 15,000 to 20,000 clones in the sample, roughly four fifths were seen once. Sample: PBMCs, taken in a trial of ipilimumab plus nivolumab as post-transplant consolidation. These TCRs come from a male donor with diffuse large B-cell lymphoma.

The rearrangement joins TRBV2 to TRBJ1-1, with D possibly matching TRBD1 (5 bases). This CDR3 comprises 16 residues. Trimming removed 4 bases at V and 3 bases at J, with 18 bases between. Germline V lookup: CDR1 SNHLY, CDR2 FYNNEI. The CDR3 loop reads CASSVEESQVDTEAFF. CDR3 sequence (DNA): TGTGCCAGCAGTGTAGAAGAGTCACAGGTTGACACTGAAGCTTTCTTT.

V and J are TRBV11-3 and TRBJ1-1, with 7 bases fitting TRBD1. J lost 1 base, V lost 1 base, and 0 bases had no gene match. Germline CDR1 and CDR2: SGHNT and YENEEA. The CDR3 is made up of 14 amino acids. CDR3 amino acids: CASSLGDRNTEAFF. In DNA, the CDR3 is TGTGCCAGCAGCTTAGGGGACAGGAACACTGAAGCTTTCTTT.

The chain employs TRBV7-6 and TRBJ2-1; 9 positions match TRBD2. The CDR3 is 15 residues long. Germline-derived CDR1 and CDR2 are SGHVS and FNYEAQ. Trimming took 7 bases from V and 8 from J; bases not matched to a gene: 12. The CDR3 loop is CASTKRASGADEQFF. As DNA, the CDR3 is TGTGCCAGCACCAAAAGGGCTAGCGGGGCGGATGAGCAGTTCTTC.

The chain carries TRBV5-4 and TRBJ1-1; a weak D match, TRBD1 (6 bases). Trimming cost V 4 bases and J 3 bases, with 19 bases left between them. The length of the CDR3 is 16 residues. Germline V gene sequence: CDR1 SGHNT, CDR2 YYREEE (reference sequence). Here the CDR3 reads CASSLEQGFYYTEAFF. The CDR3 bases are TGTGCCAGCAGCCTAGAACAGGGCTTTTATTACACTGAAGCTTTCTTT.

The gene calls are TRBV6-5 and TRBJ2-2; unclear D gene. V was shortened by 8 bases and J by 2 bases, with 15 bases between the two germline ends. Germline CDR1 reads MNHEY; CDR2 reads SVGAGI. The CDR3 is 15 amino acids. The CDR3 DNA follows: TGTGCCAGCGGAACGTCGACTGGAAACACCGGGGAGCTGTTTTTT. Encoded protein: CASGTSTGNTGELFF.

CDR3 sequence (DNA): TGTGCCAGCAGCTTAGAACGGACTAGTCTGGAGACCCAGTACTTC. Its protein is CASSLERTSLETQYF. The chain carries TRBV11-2 and TRBJ2-5; 7 bases line up with TRBD2. V shed 0 bases and J 5 bases; nucleotides not matched to a gene: 6. CDR1 SGHAT and CDR2 FQNNGV come from the germline V gene. This CDR3 is 15 amino acids long.

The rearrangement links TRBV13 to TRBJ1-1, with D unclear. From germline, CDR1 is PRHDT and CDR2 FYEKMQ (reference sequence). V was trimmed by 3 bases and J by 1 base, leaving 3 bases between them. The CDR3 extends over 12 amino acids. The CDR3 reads CASSFGNTEAFF. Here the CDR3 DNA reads TGTGCCAGCAGCTTTGGGAACACTGAAGCTTTCTTT.

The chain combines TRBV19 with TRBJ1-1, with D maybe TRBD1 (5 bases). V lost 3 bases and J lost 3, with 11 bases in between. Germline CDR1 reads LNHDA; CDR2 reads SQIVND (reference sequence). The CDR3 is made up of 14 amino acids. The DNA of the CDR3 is TGTGCCAGTAGTATTTGGGTAGGGGACACTGAAGCTTTCTTT. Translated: CASSIWVGDTEAFF.

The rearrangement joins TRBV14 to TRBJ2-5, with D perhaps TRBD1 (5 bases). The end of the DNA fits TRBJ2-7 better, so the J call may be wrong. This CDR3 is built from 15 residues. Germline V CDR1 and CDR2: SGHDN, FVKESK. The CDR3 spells CASSLRSAGPYEQYF. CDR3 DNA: TGTGCCAGCAGCTTGAGGTCGGCAGGGCCCTACGAGCAGTACTTC.

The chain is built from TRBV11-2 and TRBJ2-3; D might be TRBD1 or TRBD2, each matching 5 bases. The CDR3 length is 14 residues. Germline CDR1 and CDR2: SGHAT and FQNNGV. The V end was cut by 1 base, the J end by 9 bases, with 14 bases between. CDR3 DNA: TGTGCCAGCAGCTTAGGGGACGCCGGACTGACGCAGTATTTT. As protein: CASSLGDAGLTQYF.

The CDR3 region has the DNA TGTGCCAGCAGTCCGCAGGGGGCGGGATTTAATGAGCAGTTCTTC. It yields the protein CASSPQGAGFNEQFF. This chain connects TRBV28 to TRBJ2-1, with 8 bases lining up with TRBD1. There are 15 residues in the CDR3. V dropped 5 bases and J dropped 7; count of bases not matched to a gene: 10. The germline V gene has CDR1 MDHEN and CDR2 SYDVKM.

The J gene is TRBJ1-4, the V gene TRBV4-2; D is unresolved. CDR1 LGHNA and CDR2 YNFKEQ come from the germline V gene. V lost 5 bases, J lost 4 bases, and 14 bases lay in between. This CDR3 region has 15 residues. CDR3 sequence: CASSYDPGGNEKLFF. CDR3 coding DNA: TGTGCCAGCAGCTATGACCCGGGCGGTAATGAAAAACTGTTTTTT.

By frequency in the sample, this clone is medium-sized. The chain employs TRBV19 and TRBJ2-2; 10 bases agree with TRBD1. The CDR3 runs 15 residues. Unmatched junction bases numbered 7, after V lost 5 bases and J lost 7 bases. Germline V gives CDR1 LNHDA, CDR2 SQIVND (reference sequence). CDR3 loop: CASSLGQGGVGELFF. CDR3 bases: TGTGCCAGTAGTCTAGGACAGGGGGGTGTCGGGGAGCTGTTTTTT.

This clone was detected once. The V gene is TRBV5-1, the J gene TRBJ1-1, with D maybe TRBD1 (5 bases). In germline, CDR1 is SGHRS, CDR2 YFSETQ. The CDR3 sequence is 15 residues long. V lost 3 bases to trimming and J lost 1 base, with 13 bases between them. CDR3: CASSWGVTSNTEAFF. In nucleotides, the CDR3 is TGCGCCAGCAGCTGGGGGGTCACCTCGAACACTGAAGCTTTCTTT.

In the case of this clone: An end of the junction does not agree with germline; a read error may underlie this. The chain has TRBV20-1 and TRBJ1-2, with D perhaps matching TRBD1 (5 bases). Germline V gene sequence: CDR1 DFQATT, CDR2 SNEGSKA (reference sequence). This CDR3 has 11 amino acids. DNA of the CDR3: TGCAGTGCGAGGGGACCGTGGGGCTTCACCTTC. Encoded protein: CSARGPWGFTF.

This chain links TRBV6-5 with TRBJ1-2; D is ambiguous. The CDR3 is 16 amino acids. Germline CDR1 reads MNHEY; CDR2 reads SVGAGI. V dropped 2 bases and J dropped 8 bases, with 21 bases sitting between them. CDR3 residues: CASSYDATVAAGGYTF. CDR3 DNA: TGTGCCAGCAGTTACGACGCGACGGTAGCCGCTGGGGGCTACACCTTC.

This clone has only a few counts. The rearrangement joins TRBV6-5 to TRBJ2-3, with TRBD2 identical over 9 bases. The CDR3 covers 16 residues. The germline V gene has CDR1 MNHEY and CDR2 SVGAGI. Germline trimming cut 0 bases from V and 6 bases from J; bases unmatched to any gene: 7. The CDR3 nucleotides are TGTGCCAGCAGTTACTCCCGGCGGGGGGGCCAGGATACGCAGTATTTT. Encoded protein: CASSYSRRGGQDTQYF.

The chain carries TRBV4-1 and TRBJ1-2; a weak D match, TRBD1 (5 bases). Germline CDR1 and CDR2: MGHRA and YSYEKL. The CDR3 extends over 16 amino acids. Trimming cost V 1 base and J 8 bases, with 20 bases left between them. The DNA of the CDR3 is TGCGCCAGCAGCCAAGTAATCTGTCGGGGGGAAAGCGGCTACACCTTC. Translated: CASSQVICRGESGYTF.

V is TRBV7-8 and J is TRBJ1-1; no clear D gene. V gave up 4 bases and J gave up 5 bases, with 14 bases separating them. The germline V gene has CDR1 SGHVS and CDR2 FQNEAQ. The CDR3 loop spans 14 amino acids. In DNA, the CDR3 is TGTGCCAGCAGCTCCCACTGGAGGGTAACTGAAGCTTTCTTT. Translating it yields CASSSHWRVTEAFF.

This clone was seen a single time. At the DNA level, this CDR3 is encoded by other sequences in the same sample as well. Here the CDR3 reads CASSEGRGLAGELFF. The CDR3 bases are TGTGCCAGCAGTGAGGGCAGGGGGCTAGCCGGGGAGCTGTTTTTT. The chain joins TRBV2 to TRBJ2-2, with TRBD1 matching over 8 bases. Losses at the gene ends were 3 bases for V and 6 bases for J; bases not matched to a gene: 6. The germline V gene encodes CDR1 SNHLY and CDR2 FYNNEI. The CDR3 is 15 residues long.

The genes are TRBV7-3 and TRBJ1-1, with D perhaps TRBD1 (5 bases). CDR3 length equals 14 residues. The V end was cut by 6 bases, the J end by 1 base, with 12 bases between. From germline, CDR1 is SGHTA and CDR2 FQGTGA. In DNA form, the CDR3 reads TGTGCCAGCAGGGCCCGGGGCGGGAACACTGAAGCTTTCTTT. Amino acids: CASRARGGNTEAFF.

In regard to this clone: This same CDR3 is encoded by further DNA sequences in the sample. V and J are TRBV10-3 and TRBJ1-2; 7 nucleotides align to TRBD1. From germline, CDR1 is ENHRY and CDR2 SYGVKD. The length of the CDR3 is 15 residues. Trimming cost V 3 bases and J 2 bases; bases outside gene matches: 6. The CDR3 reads CAISDSGTENYGYTF. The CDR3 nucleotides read TGTGCCATCAGTGATTCCGGGACAGAGAACTATGGCTACACCTTC.

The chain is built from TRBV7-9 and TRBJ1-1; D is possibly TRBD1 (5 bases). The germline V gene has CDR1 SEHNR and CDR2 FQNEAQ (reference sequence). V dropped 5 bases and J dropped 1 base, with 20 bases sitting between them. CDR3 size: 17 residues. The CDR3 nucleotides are TGTGCCAGCAGCGCGTTATGGACGGGGGTAAAGAACACTGAAGCTTTCTTT. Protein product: CASSALWTGVKNTEAFF.